This T cell receptor beta chain was recovered during a study of TIL therapy for anti-PD-1-resistant metastatic lung cancer. For the study at large: Tumors had a median PD-L1 proportion score of roughly 5.7%. Study-wide results and limits: Patients were highly selected, enriched for treatment-naive, never-smoker and oncogene-addicted cases.

Regarding time point: pre-treatment sample, taken before nivolumab and TIL therapy. Patients were adults with stage 4 NSCLC. After removal of 7 bases from V and 2 bases from J, the junction contained 10 bases not matched to a gene. CDR3 size: 15 residues. The germline V gene has CDR1 MDHEN and CDR2 SYDVKM. On this clone itself: The antigen is not known.

The immunoSEQ assay was v3. Profiled with immunoSEQ multiplex PCR; TCRdb holds only in-frame clones, not every one. The sample holds about 36,000 clones, roughly 80% seen once. Specimen: blood, collected at baseline. The chain uses TRBV28 and TRBJ1-2; 7 bases align to TRBD1. This clonotype originated in a person aged 30 to 80 with non-small cell lung cancer. CDR3 loop: CASNPSTGVNYGYTF. The CDR3, as DNA: TGTGCCAGCAATCCTTCAACAGGGGTCAACTATGGCTACACCTTC.